The 14 T cell receptor beta chains below all came from one sample that was sequenced in a study of cytomegalovirus exposure and HLA in healthy donors (dated by TCRdb to 2015 to 2018). Libraries were built with the immunoSEQ multiplex PCR assay. The multiplex PCR relied on a mix of 60 forward primers for TCR Vbeta segments and 13 reverse primers for TCR Jbeta segments. Held by TCRdb, this immuneACCESS table contains in-frame sequences only and omits some clones. Under half of the omission traces to an unresolved V gene where checked; the cause of the rest is unknown. This sample comprises under 120,000 clones, about three quarters of them detected only once. Roughly 5.6% of the sample belongs to the ten largest clones. Material for sequencing was PBMCs. Receptors originate from a female donor in good health and CMV-seropositive.

The chain combines TRBV2 with TRBJ2-1, with TRBD2 identical over 11 bases. This CDR3 has 15 residues. Germline CDR1 is SNHLY and CDR2 is FYNNEI. The trim removed 7 bases at V and 7 bases at J, leaving 9 bases unmatched. The CDR3: CASTPPSGRFNEQFF. The CDR3 coding sequence is TGTGCCAGCACCCCCCCTAGCGGGAGGTTTAATGAGCAGTTCTTC.

This sequence joins TRBV29-1 and TRBJ2-2; maybe TRBD2 (6 bases). The V end lost 5 bases, the J end lost 2 bases, and 15 bases lay between the germline ends. The CDR3 spans 15 residues. From germline, CDR1 is SQVTM and CDR2 ANQGSEA. The CDR3 DNA reads TGCAGCGTTACGGCGCGGGACTTTAACACCGGGGAGCTGTTTTTT. Translated: CSVTARDFNTGELFF.

The V and J genes are TRBV7-2 and TRBJ1-5; 8 nucleotides match TRBD1. The junction had 6 bases not matched to a gene; V was cut back by 2 bases and J by 0 bases. The CDR3 covers 17 residues. Per germline, CDR1 SGHTA and CDR2 FQGNSA. For the CDR3, the DNA is TGTGCCAGCAGCTTAAGGGGTGGGACAGGTAGCAATCAGCCCCAGCATTTT. Translated, it gives CASSLRGGTGSNQPQHF.

The chain joins TRBV28 to TRBJ2-7, with 10 bases aligning to TRBD2. Germline assignment: CDR1 MDHEN and CDR2 SYDVKM. The V and J ends lost 5 bases and 4 bases, in that order; junction bases with no gene match: 8. There are 15 residues in the CDR3. CDR3 sequence: CASSEIAGGWYEQYF. In DNA form, the CDR3 reads TGTGCCAGCAGTGAAATAGCGGGAGGATGGTACGAGCAGTACTTC.

The chain couples TRBV27 to TRBJ2-1, with a possible D match to TRBD2 (6 bases). CDR1 is MNHEY and CDR2 is SMNVEV in the germline V gene (reference sequence). The CDR3 extends over 16 amino acids. V dropped 8 bases and J dropped 0 bases, with 17 bases sitting between them. The CDR3 DNA is TGTGCCAGCGGCATACATGGGAGGCTCTCCTACAATGAGCAGTTCTTC. The encoded protein is CASGIHGRLSYNEQFF.

The V gene is TRBV5-1, the J gene TRBJ2-2; D gene uncertain. V lost 0 bases, J lost 0 bases, and 3 bases lay in between. The CDR3 has 14 amino acids. Germline V gene sequence: CDR1 SGHRS, CDR2 YFSETQ. CDR3 residues: CASSLDTNTGELFF. In DNA, the CDR3 is TGCGCCAGCAGCTTGGATACGAACACCGGGGAGCTGTTTTTT.

The V gene is TRBV21-1, the J gene TRBJ2-4; the table assigns TRBD2, which was not confirmed against the DNA. TRBV21-1 is flagged as a pseudogene. This CDR3 spans 19 amino acids. CDR3 coding DNA: TGTGCCAGCAGCAAAGGTGCGGGAAGCTCTCTTTGGGCCAAAAACATTCAGTACTTC. It encodes CASSKGAGSSLWAKNIQYF.

The rearrangement uses TRBV30 and TRBJ1-1; tentatively, D is TRBD1 (6 bases). The CDR3 runs to 14 residues. The V gene's germline CDR1 is GTSNPN and CDR2 SVGIG (reference sequence). The germline V and J ends were trimmed by 5 bases and 1 base, with 14 bases remaining between them. The CDR3, as DNA: TGTGCCTGGGGGAGGGGGTCTAGGAACACTGAAGCTTTCTTT. This gives the protein CAWGRGSRNTEAFF.

This chain links TRBV5-4 with TRBJ2-7; TRBD1 is a possible D gene (5 bases). This CDR3 comprises 13 residues. Trimming shortened V by 1 base and J by 4 bases, and 9 bases separated the two germline ends. Germline CDR1 SGHNT, CDR2 YYREEE (reference sequence). CDR3 in DNA: TGTGCCAGCAGCTTGAGGGGTCGATACGAGCAGTACTTC. The encoded protein is CASSLRGRYEQYF.

Only a few counts were recorded for this clone. The chain has TRBV5-5 and TRBJ2-3; D is possibly TRBD1 (5 bases). The CDR3 covers 16 residues. Germline V CDR1 and CDR2: SGHKS, YYEKEE (reference sequence). Trimming stripped 0 bases from V and 2 bases from J, with 13 bases between. The CDR3 is CASSLEGDSFTDTQYF. CDR3 sequence (DNA): TGTGCCAGCAGCTTGGAAGGTGACAGCTTCACAGATACGCAGTATTTT.

This clone was seen only once. The V call is TRBV4-2, the J call TRBJ2-1, with 7 bases fitting TRBD2. Germline trimming cut 4 bases from V and 6 bases from J; bases unmatched to any gene: 9. Germline lookup yields CDR1 LGHNA and CDR2 YNFKEQ. CDR3 length: 15 amino acids. CDR3 DNA sequence: TGTGCCAGCAGCCTGGGGGAGCGGGATTCCAATGAGCAGTTCTTC. Translated: CASSLGERDSNEQFF.

The chain uses TRBV11-2 and TRBJ2-2, with 8 positions matching TRBD1. The CDR3 is 16 amino acids. Per the germline V gene, CDR1 is SGHAT and CDR2 is FQNNGV. The junction had 10 bases not matched to a gene; V was cut back by 5 bases and J by 5 bases. The chain's CDR3 is CASSAPGGLSTGELFF. CDR3 in DNA: TGTGCCAGCAGCGCCCCAGGGGGCCTCTCAACCGGGGAGCTGTTTTTT.

The chain recombines TRBV7-2 with TRBJ2-6; 7 positions match TRBD1. The CDR3 contains 18 residues. V gave up 5 bases and J gave up 0 bases; unmatched junction bases: 10. CDR1 is SGHTA and CDR2 is FQGNSA in the germline V gene. This CDR3 is CASSQRPGTVSGANVLTF. In nucleotides, the CDR3 is TGTGCCAGCAGCCAGCGTCCCGGGACAGTCTCTGGGGCCAACGTCCTGACTTTC.

The chain combines TRBV27 with TRBJ2-1; 9 bases map to TRBD1. The trim removed 3 bases at V and 3 bases at J, leaving 3 bases unmatched. The CDR3 runs to 15 residues. Germline lookup yields CDR1 MNHEY and CDR2 SMNVEV (reference sequence). The CDR3 nucleotides read TGTGCCAGCAGTTTCGGGGACAGGGTCTACAATGAGCAGTTCTTC. Translation gives CASSFGDRVYNEQFF.